This is a list of T cell receptor beta chains from one sample in a study of T cell responses to AZD1222 COVID-19 vaccine. Only in-frame clones appear in the TCRdb table, and some are missing; sequencing was by immunoSEQ multiplex PCR. The repertoire holds 130,000 or so clones, around 86% seen once, with around 3% in the top ten. Sequences were derived from peripheral blood, sampled 28 days after the second AZD1222 dose. These TCRs come from an adult who received the AZD1222 COVID-19 vaccine. Each CDR3 is given with its conserved first and last residue. Fields, in order: D gene, clone size, V gene, J gene, CDR3 DNA, CDR3 protein. The D gene is left open where the match is weak. Clone size is stated in some rows and not others, as once, few, many or a class when expanded.

D gene: TRBD2
clone size: NA
V gene: TRBV5-1
J gene: TRBJ2-7
CDR3 DNA: TGCGCCAGCAGCAGGACTAGCGGGGACACCTACGAGCAGTACTTC
CDR3 protein: CASSRTSGDTYEQYF

D gene: NA
clone size: NA
V gene: TRBV29-1
J gene: TRBJ1-3
CDR3 DNA: TGCAGCGTTCGGGCCCCAGGAAACACCATATATTTT
CDR3 protein: CSVRAPGNTIYF

D gene: NA
clone size: NA
V gene: TRBV12-3/TRBV12-4
J gene: TRBJ1-5
CDR3 DNA: TGTGCCAGCAGTCTCCTCGGGCCCCAGCATTTT
CDR3 protein: CASSLLGPQHF

D gene: NA
clone size: NA
V gene: TRBV19
J gene: TRBJ1-5
CDR3 DNA: TGTGCCAGTAGTATAGGGGCCCTATACAATCAGCCCCAGCATTTT
CDR3 protein: CASSIGALYNQPQHF

D gene: NA
clone size: NA
V gene: TRBV11-2
J gene: TRBJ1-3
CDR3 DNA: TGTGCCAGCAGCTCGCCGAGGGCCCTCGCGGGAGGAAACACCATATATTTT
CDR3 protein: CASSSPRALAGGNTIYF

D gene: TRBD1
clone size: NA
V gene: TRBV9
J gene: TRBJ1-1
CDR3 DNA: TGTGCCAGCAGCGTAGACGGACAGGGGTTCACTGAAGCTTTCTTT
CDR3 protein: CASSVDGQGFTEAFF

D gene: NA
clone size: NA
V gene: TRBV15
J gene: TRBJ1-6
CDR3 DNA: TGTGCCACCAGCAGAGTAAGGGATTCACCCCTCCACTTT
CDR3 protein: CATSRVRDSPLHF

D gene: NA
clone size: NA
V gene: TRBV15
J gene: TRBJ1-1
CDR3 DNA: TGTGCCACCAGCAGAGCAGGGTCCTTGAACACTGAAGCTTTCTTT
CDR3 protein: CATSRAGSLNTEAFF

D gene: NA
clone size: NA
V gene: TRBV6-5
J gene: TRBJ1-2
CDR3 DNA: TGTGCCAGCAGTCGTCAGGCGACGACCCCTGGCTACACCTTC
CDR3 protein: CASSRQATTPGYTF

D gene: TRBD1
clone size: NA
V gene: TRBV3-1/TRBV3-2
J gene: TRBJ2-3
CDR3 DNA: TGTGCCAGCAGCCAAGCAGGGGGCCCAGATACGCAGTATTTT
CDR3 protein: CASSQAGGPDTQYF

D gene: TRBD1
clone size: once
V gene: TRBV6-5
J gene: TRBJ1-1
CDR3 DNA: TGTGCCAGCAGTTACCGACAGGGTTTTCGGACTGAAGCTTTCTTT
CDR3 protein: CASSYRQGFRTEAFF

D gene: TRBD1
clone size: NA
V gene: TRBV12-5
J gene: TRBJ1-6
CDR3 DNA: TGTGCTAGTGGTTTGGGGACAGGGCATTCACCCCTCCACTTT
CDR3 protein: CASGLGTGHSPLHF

D gene: NA
clone size: NA
V gene: TRBV2
J gene: TRBJ1-1
CDR3 DNA: TGTGCCAGCCTTGGTGGGGCAGCTTTCTTT
CDR3 protein: CASLGGAAFF

D gene: TRBD1
clone size: once
V gene: TRBV5-1
J gene: TRBJ2-7
CDR3 DNA: TGCGCCAGCAGCCCGGACAGGGGGCTCAACGAGCAGTACTTC
CDR3 protein: CASSPDRGLNEQYF

D gene: NA
clone size: NA
V gene: TRBV29-1
J gene: TRBJ1-2
CDR3 DNA: TGCAGCGTTGAAAGGCGGCAGCCAACTAACTATGGCTACACCTTC
CDR3 protein: CSVERRQPTNYGYTF

D gene: NA
clone size: NA
V gene: TRBV29-1
J gene: TRBJ2-3
CDR3 DNA: TGCAGCGTTGAAGGGGCTCGCACAGATACGCAGTATTTT
CDR3 protein: CSVEGARTDTQYF

D gene: NA
clone size: NA
V gene: TRBV30
J gene: TRBJ1-6
CDR3 DNA: TGTGCCTGGGCGTTCGGGAGCTCCTATAATTCACCCCTCCACTTT
CDR3 protein: CAWAFGSSYNSPLHF

D gene: NA
clone size: NA
V gene: TRBV11-3
J gene: TRBJ2-1
CDR3 DNA: TGTGCCAGCAGCTTAGATGGGCGGGAAAACAATGAGCAGTTCTTC
CDR3 protein: CASSLDGRENNEQFF

D gene: TRBD1
clone size: NA
V gene: TRBV16
J gene: TRBJ1-5
CDR3 DNA: TGTGCCAGCAGCCAGGACAGGTCCGCAAGGCCCCAGCATTTT
CDR3 protein: CASSQDRSARPQHF

D gene: TRBD1
clone size: NA
V gene: TRBV10-2
J gene: TRBJ2-7
CDR3 DNA: TGCGCCAGCAGTGGAGACAGGGGGCGGGGGCAGTACTTC
CDR3 protein: CASSGDRGRGQYF

D gene: NA
clone size: NA
V gene: TRBV20-1
J gene: TRBJ1-6
CDR3 DNA: TGCAGTGCTAGTGCCTGGGACTCCACGACGCCCCTCCACTTT
CDR3 protein: CSASAWDSTTPLHF

D gene: NA
clone size: NA
V gene: TRBV7-2
J gene: TRBJ2-1
CDR3 DNA: TGTGCCAGCAGCTTGAGGGGGGGCGATTACAATGAGCAGTTCTTC
CDR3 protein: CASSLRGGDYNEQFF

D gene: TRBD1
clone size: NA
V gene: TRBV2
J gene: TRBJ2-1
CDR3 DNA: TGTGCCAGCACTCGTTCGGACAGGGGCATCAATGAGCAGTTCTTC
CDR3 protein: CASTRSDRGINEQFF

D gene: NA
clone size: NA
V gene: TRBV11-3
J gene: TRBJ2-1
CDR3 DNA: TGTGCCAGCGGACATAGGGGTAATGAGCAGTTCTTC
CDR3 protein: CASGHRGNEQFF

D gene: NA
clone size: NA
V gene: TRBV11-3
J gene: TRBJ2-7
CDR3 DNA: TGTGCCAGCAGCTTAGTTGCAGTCTCCTACGAGCAGTACTTC
CDR3 protein: CASSLVAVSYEQYF

D gene: NA
clone size: NA
V gene: TRBV6-1
J gene: TRBJ1-5
CDR3 DNA: TGTGCCAGCAGTGACCCCTTAGGAGGGGTTGGAAATCAGCCCCAGCATTTT
CDR3 protein: CASSDPLGGVGNQPQHF

D gene: NA
clone size: NA
V gene: TRBV28
J gene: TRBJ1-2
CDR3 DNA: TGTGCCAGCATCACCGCGGGGTCCTACTCAGGGTATGGCTACACCTTC
CDR3 protein: CASITAGSYSGYGYTF

D gene: NA
clone size: NA
V gene: TRBV5-4
J gene: TRBJ1-5
CDR3 DNA: TGTGCCAGCAGCTTGGGTAGCGGTCAGCCCCAGCATTTT
CDR3 protein: CASSLGSGQPQHF

D gene: TRBD2
clone size: few
V gene: TRBV5-1
J gene: TRBJ2-5
CDR3 DNA: TGCGCCAGCAGCTCCGTAGCGGGCCAGAAAGAGACCCAGTACTTC
CDR3 protein: CASSSVAGQKETQYF

D gene: TRBD1
clone size: NA
V gene: TRBV7-9
J gene: TRBJ1-1
CDR3 DNA: TGTGCCAGCAGCGAGAACAGGGGTTGGACTGAAGCTTTCTTT
CDR3 protein: CASSENRGWTEAFF

D gene: NA
clone size: NA
V gene: TRBV6-6
J gene: TRBJ1-1
CDR3 DNA: TGTGCCAGCAGGCTGGACGGGGACACTGAAGCTTTCTTT
CDR3 protein: CASRLDGDTEAFF

D gene: TRBD2
clone size: NA
V gene: TRBV5-1
J gene: TRBJ2-3
CDR3 DNA: TGCGCCAGCAGCTGGCTTGACTTCGGGGGGACCACAGATACGCAGTATTTT
CDR3 protein: CASSWLDFGGTTDTQYF

D gene: NA
clone size: NA
V gene: TRBV4-1
J gene: TRBJ1-5
CDR3 DNA: TGCGCCAGCAGCCCTGGACAAGATGGCAATCAGCCCCAGCATTTT
CDR3 protein: CASSPGQDGNQPQHF